The T cell receptor (beta chain) under discussion was sequenced for a study of T cell repertoires in cytomegalovirus infection. Findings and limits, study-wide: Cumulative public TCR beta family frequency identified carriers of CMV plus the relevant HLA.

Trimming took off 4 bases at V and 6 bases at J, with 16 bases between the two ends. The CDR3 is made up of 14 amino acids. The V gene's germline CDR1 is MDHEN and CDR2 SYDVKM. About this clonotype itself: Its antigen is as yet unknown.

TCRdb analysed the reads with MiXCR anew, one entry per CDR3 protein. The table includes approximately 700,000 distinct CDR3 sequences, approximately 40% detected once. V is TRBV28 and J is TRBJ2-7; D is perhaps TRBD1 (5 bases). The specimen was PBMCs. The receptor's source is a human donor in good health (CMV status not recorded). Some clones in this sample may be carry-over from other donors' samples. The CDR3 bases are TGTGCCAGCAGTTATGGACACCTATCCGGCGAGCAGTACTTC. Protein product: CASSYGHLSGEQYF.